The source of this TCR beta chain is a study of OX40 agonist ivuxolimab in advanced cancers. Study-level information: Ivuxolimab, an agonist antibody against OX40 (CD134), was given to patients. Study results and limitations: Averaged across samples, CD8+ T cells carried more expanded clones than CD4+ did.

The method was immunoSEQ multiplex PCR; TCRdb's version includes in-frame clones alone and lacks a portion of them. The sample consists of more than 75,000 clones, around 80% of them appearing once. This CDR3 region has 15 residues. The germline gives CDR1 SGHAT, CDR2 FQNNGV. Trimming pared 5 bases from V and 4 bases from J, leaving 18 bases between. Peripheral blood came from all dose cohorts at three timepoints. Note on this clone: Its cognate antigen is unknown.

The genes are TRBV11-2 and TRBJ2-7; D might be TRBD2 (8 bases). The clonotype originates from an adult with an advanced solid tumor such as melanoma, head and neck, liver or kidney cancer. The sequencing here drew on CD4+ or CD8+ T cells sorted from blood, taken in a trial of the OX40 agonist ivuxolimab. The CDR3 region has the DNA TGTGCCAGCAGCCCAGGGGGACTAGTCGATTACGAGCAGTACTTC. As protein: CASSPGGLVDYEQYF.